This T cell receptor (beta chain) was obtained from a study of human T cells and chemical hapten exposure. Study at large: Mostly female, the patients presented with alopecia areata, totalis or universalis. Per-sample variation in TCR yield stemmed mainly from small pooled library volume differences. Study outcomes and limitations: Versus controls, significantly more large CDR3 similarity clusters arose from expanded TCRs. No change in TCRs above 1 in 1000 frequency was produced by DPC sensitization.

Sample time point: pre-sensitization, week 0. Treatment given: therapeutic diphenylcyclopropenone sensitization with weekly scalp DPC. V shed 11 bases and J shed 1 base, with 13 bases lying between them. This CDR3 is built from 13 residues. Per the germline V gene, CDR1 is MNHEY and CDR2 is SVGAGI. This clonotype came up many times. What it binds is not known. MiXCR, run by TCRdb on the RACE reads, gives a single entry per CDR3 protein. The sample gives roughly 380,000 distinct CDR3 sequences, 4.5% to 5.5% of which show up once; around 2.6% is in the top ten. V and J are TRBV6-5 and TRBJ2-3, with D possibly called TRBD1 or TRBD2 (5 bases each). The sample here was whole blood, taken in connection with sensitization to the hapten diphenylcyclopropenone (DPC). The sequence derives from a woman aged 50 to 65 with alopecia areata. Some clones in this sample may be carry-over from other donors' samples. The CDR3, as DNA: TGTGCCGCGAGGAGAGGGGGCACAGATACGCAGTATTTT. Amino acids: CAARRGGTDTQYF.